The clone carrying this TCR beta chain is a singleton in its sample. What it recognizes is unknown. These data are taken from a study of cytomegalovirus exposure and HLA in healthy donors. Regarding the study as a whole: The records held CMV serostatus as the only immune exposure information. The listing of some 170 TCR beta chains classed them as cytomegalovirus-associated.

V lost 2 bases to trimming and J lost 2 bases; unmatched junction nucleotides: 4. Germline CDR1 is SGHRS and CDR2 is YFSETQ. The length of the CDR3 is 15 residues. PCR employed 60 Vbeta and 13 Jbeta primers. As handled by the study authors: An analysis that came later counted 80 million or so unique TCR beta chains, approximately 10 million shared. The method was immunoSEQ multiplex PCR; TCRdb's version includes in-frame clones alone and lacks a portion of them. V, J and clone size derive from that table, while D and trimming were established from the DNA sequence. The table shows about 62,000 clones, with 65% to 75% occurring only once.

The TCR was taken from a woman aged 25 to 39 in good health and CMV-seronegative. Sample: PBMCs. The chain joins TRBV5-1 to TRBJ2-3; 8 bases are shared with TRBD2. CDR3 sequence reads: CASSLSGRNTDTQYF. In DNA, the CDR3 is TGCGCCAGCAGCTTAAGCGGGAGAAACACAGATACGCAGTATTTT.